Following are 10 T cell receptor beta chains from one sample sequenced in a study of technical replicates of blood from several donors. The table came from immunoSEQ multiplex PCR; TCRdb's copy has only in-frame clones and leaves some out. The repertoire includes about 69,000 clones, 80% to 90% of them detected once, and 4% to 5% sits in the top ten. Sequencing was performed on PBMCs. All receptors come from a human donor in good health. Some clones in this sample may be carry-over from other donors' samples.

The chain has TRBV10-2 and TRBJ2-7, with D unresolved. The CDR3 is 16 residues long. Per the germline V gene, CDR1 is WSHSY and CDR2 is SAAADI. Between the trimmed V and J ends, which lost 6 bases and 1 base, there was a span of 19 bases. CDR3 sequence reads: CASRDHQDPISYEQYF. The CDR3 DNA is TGCGCCAGCAGGGATCACCAGGATCCCATATCCTACGAGCAGTACTTC.

V usage is TRBV9 and J usage is TRBJ2-7; 7 nucleotides match TRBD1. J gave up 3 bases and V 2 bases, and 17 bases lay outside the gene matches. The CDR3 sequence is 18 residues long. In germline, CDR1 is SGDLS, CDR2 YYNGEE. CDR3 loop: CASSVRDRPLSPFYEQYF. CDR3 bases: TGTGCCAGCAGCGTCCGGGACAGACCCCTTAGTCCTTTCTACGAGCAGTACTTC.

To note about this clone: This CDR3 is also generated by other DNA sequences in the sample. The genes are TRBV19 and TRBJ2-3, with 8 bases fitting TRBD1. CDR1 is LNHDA, CDR2 SQIVND, per germline (reference sequence). V lost 5 bases and J lost 3; bases outside the gene matches: 4. This CDR3 has 14 amino acids. Written as DNA, the CDR3 is TGTGCCAGTAGTCCCACAGGGGGTACAGATACGCAGTATTTT. It specifies CASSPTGGTDTQYF.

The chain carries TRBV5-4 and TRBJ1-2, with 9 bases lining up with TRBD1. CDR1 is SGHNT, CDR2 YYREEE, per germline (reference sequence). Germline trimming cut 4 bases from V and 2 bases from J; bases unmatched to any gene: 6. There are 15 residues in the CDR3. The CDR3 is CASSGSGTGNYGYTF. The CDR3 DNA sequence: TGTGCCAGCAGCGGATCCGGGACAGGGAACTATGGCTACACCTTC. Complete variable domain (other parts from reference TRBV5-4 and TRBJ1-2): ETGVTQSPTHLIKTRGQQVTLRCSSQSGHNTVSWYQQALGQGPQFIFQYYREEENGRGNFPPRFSGLQFPNYSSELNVNALELDDSALYLCASSGSGTGNYGYTFGSGTRLTVV.

The chain employs TRBV7-9 and TRBJ2-3; D remains unclear. This CDR3 spans 16 amino acids. CDR1 and CDR2 from the germline V gene are SEHNR and FQNEAQ (reference sequence). The V end was cut by 5 bases, the J end by 0 bases, with 15 bases between. The DNA for the CDR3 is TGTGCCAGCAGCCCAAGAGGAGCTTTGAGCACAGATACGCAGTATTTT. Translation: CASSPRGALSTDTQYF.

The rearrangement links TRBV7-2 to TRBJ1-2; 7 nucleotides line up with TRBD1. Losses at the gene ends were 3 bases for V and 7 bases for J; bases not matched to a gene: 8. This CDR3 comprises 14 residues. Germline V lookup: CDR1 SGHTA, CDR2 FQGNSA. CDR3 DNA sequence: TGTGCCAGCAGCTTCCAAGGGGGCGTCCGTGGCTACACCTTC. Its translation is CASSFQGGVRGYTF. The variable domain in full, completed from reference TRBV7-2 and TRBJ1-2, reads GAGVSQSPSNKVTEKGKDVELRCDPISGHTALYWYRQSLGQGLEFLIYFQGNSAPDKSGLPSDRFSAERTGGSVSTLTIQRTQQEDSAVYLCASSFQGGVRGYTFGSGTRLTVV.

The rearrangement links TRBV11-2 to TRBJ2-2; TRBD2 matches at 7 bases. The ends lost 6 bases at V and 2 bases at J; junction bases unmatched: 6. From germline, CDR1 is SGHAT and CDR2 FQNNGV. The CDR3 consists of 15 residues. The DNA of the CDR3 is TGTGCCAGCAGGTCGGGACTAAAAAACACCGGGGAGCTGTTTTTT. Protein sequence: CASRSGLKNTGELFF.

The V and J genes are TRBV10-3 and TRBJ2-6; D unresolved. Germline V gives CDR1 ENHRY, CDR2 SYGVKD. This CDR3 contains 14 residues. Trimming took 5 bases from V and 0 from J, leaving 5 bases between them. CDR3 sequence (DNA): TGTGCCATCAGTTCAGACTCTGGGGCCAACGTCCTGACTTTC. This gives the protein CAISSDSGANVLTF.

The chain links TRBV29-1 to TRBJ2-7; 7 bases fit TRBD2. With 7 bases clipped from V and 4 bases from J, the junction kept 19 bases outside the gene matches. CDR3 size: 16 residues. In germline, CDR1 is SQVTM, CDR2 ANQGSEA. For the CDR3, the DNA is TGCAGCGCATCCCTTTGGATGGCGGGGGTTAGATACGAGCAGTACTTC. This sequence encodes CSASLWMAGVRYEQYF.

The V gene is TRBV7-9, the J gene TRBJ1-1; a weak D match, TRBD1 (6 bases). The CDR3 is 12 amino acids. V was clipped by 5 bases and J by 7 bases, with 11 bases between them. CDR1 is SEHNR and CDR2 is FQNEAQ in the germline V gene (reference sequence). The CDR3: CASSPTGLEAFF. CDR3 nucleotide sequence: TGTGCCAGCAGCCCTACAGGGCTTGAAGCTTTCTTT.